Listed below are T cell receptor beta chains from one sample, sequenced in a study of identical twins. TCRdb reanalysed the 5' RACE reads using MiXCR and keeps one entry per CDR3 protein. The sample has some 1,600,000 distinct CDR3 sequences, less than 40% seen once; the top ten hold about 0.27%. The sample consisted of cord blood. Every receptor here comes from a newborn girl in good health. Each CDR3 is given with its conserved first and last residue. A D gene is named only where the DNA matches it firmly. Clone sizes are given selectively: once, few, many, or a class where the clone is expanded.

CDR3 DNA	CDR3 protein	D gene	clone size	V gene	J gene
TGTGCCATCAGTCCGGAGGGCAATCAGCCCCAGCATTTT	CAISPEGNQPQHF	NA	NA	TRBV10-3	TRBJ1-5
TGCAGCGTTGAGGAACAGGGGGTCGATGGCTACACCTTC	CSVEEQGVDGYTF	TRBD1	NA	TRBV29-1	TRBJ1-2
TGTGCCAGCGGCGTAGAGGACAAGGCGGGGTCGGGCTATGGCTACACCTTC	CASGVEDKAGSGYGYTF	NA	NA	TRBV9	TRBJ1-2
TGTGCCAGCAGTGCCGACCGGGCCTACGAGCAGTACTTC	CASSADRAYEQYF	NA	many	TRBV12-3/TRBV12-4	TRBJ2-7
TGTGCCAGCAGCTGGGACATTCAGGATTCACCCCTCCACTTT	CASSWDIQDSPLHF	NA	NA	TRBV6-4	TRBJ1-6
TGTGCCAGCAGCTTAGTATCGGGACGGGCAAATTCACCCCTCCACTTT	CASSLVSGRANSPLHF	NA	NA	TRBV7-2	TRBJ1-6
TGCGCCAGCAGCCGCAGAGAAAAAGCGGGGGACCTCACAGATACGCAGTATTTT	CASSRREKAGDLTDTQYF	TRBD2	NA	TRBV4-1	TRBJ2-3
TGTGCCAGCTCTTACGACCCCAGAAGGAACGAGCAGTACTTC	CASSYDPRRNEQYF	NA	NA	TRBV6-5	TRBJ2-7
TGTGCCACCACCCCAGTTCGGGAGACCCAGTACTTC	CATTPVRETQYF	NA	NA	TRBV21-1	TRBJ2-5
TGTGCCAGCAGCCCATACTCGAGGGCCAATGAGCAGTTCTTC	CASSPYSRANEQFF	NA	NA	TRBV7-2	TRBJ2-1
TGTGCCAGCAGCGTAGCTTTAGGACTAGCGGGCCCCTACGAGCAGTACTTC	CASSVALGLAGPYEQYF	TRBD2	NA	TRBV9	TRBJ2-7
TGTGCCATCAGTGAAACTAGCGGCACCACCTACGAGCAGTACTTC	CAISETSGTTYEQYF	TRBD2	NA	TRBV10-3	TRBJ2-7
TGTGCCAGCATTCGACGGAGCTCTGGAAACACCATATATTTT	CASIRRSSGNTIYF	NA	NA	TRBV12-3/TRBV12-4	TRBJ1-3
TGTGCCAGCAGCTTAGTGTTGGGGAACCTCTACGAGCAGTACTTC	CASSLVLGNLYEQYF	NA	NA	TRBV11-2	TRBJ2-7
TGTGCCAGCAGTTACCGGACTAGCACGGTTTACAATGAGCAGTTCTTC	CASSYRTSTVYNEQFF	TRBD2	NA	TRBV6-5	TRBJ2-1
TGTGCCAGCAGCTTATTTCTCGGGGGGGGGCTCTACGAGCAGTACTTC	CASSLFLGGGLYEQYF	TRBD2	few	TRBV7-9	TRBJ2-7
TGTGCCAGCAGCCATTCGGGGCAGGGGGCCGGTGAAAAACTGTTTTTT	CASSHSGQGAGEKLFF	TRBD1	NA	TRBV3-1	TRBJ1-4
TGCAGCGTCCAAGCTAACAGGGGGGAGACCCAGTACTTC	CSVQANRGETQYF	TRBD1	few	TRBV29-1	TRBJ2-5
TGCAGTGCTAGAGGACAGCCCTGGAATGAAAAACTGTTTTTT	CSARGQPWNEKLFF	NA	NA	TRBV20-1	TRBJ1-4
TGTGCCAGCAGCCCGAATGTTGATCAGCCCCAGCATTTT	CASSPNVDQPQHF	NA	few	TRBV7-6	TRBJ1-5
TGTGCCAGCAGCCGTGGACCCCGTAAAGGGGAGCTGTTTTTT	CASSRGPRKGELFF	NA	few	TRBV28	TRBJ2-2
TGTGCCAGCAACCTCCGGGGGCCCGCAACTAATGAAAAACTGTTTTTT	CASNLRGPATNEKLFF	NA	few	TRBV2	TRBJ1-4
TGTGCCAGCAGCCGTAGCCCTAGCGGGGGGGCCCCTGAGCAGTTCTTC	CASSRSPSGGAPEQFF	TRBD2	NA	TRBV9	TRBJ2-1
TGTGCCGGCAGTGTACGGAGGACTAGCGGGACCTACGAGCAGTACTTC	CAGSVRRTSGTYEQYF	TRBD2	once	TRBV2	TRBJ2-7
TGCAGCGTGAGTAGCGGGAGGATCACAGATACGCAGTATTTT	CSVSSGRITDTQYF	TRBD2	few	TRBV29-1	TRBJ2-3
TGTGCCAGCACCCAACTAGCGGGAGGGATGGATGAGCAGTTCTTC	CASTQLAGGMDEQFF	TRBD2	few	TRBV12-3/TRBV12-4	TRBJ2-1
TGTGCCAGCAGATCCGGATACACAGATACGCAGTATTTT	CASRSGYTDTQYF	NA	many	TRBV12-3/TRBV12-4	TRBJ2-3
TGCAGTGCTAACCGACAGGGACGGGAAAAACTGTTTTTT	CSANRQGREKLFF	TRBD1	few	TRBV20-1	TRBJ1-4
TGTGCCACCAGCAGAGACAGGGCCAGGAACACTGAAGCTTTCTTT	CATSRDRARNTEAFF	NA	NA	TRBV15	TRBJ1-1
TGTGCCAGCAAGGAAATGCTCAATCAGCCCCAGCATTTT	CASKEMLNQPQHF	NA	NA	TRBV2	TRBJ1-5
TGTGCCAGCAGTTTAGTGGCACAGTGGGAGCAGTTCTTC	CASSLVAQWEQFF	NA	many	TRBV27	TRBJ2-1
TGCAGTGCTAGAGACGTCCTAAGTGGGAGGGCCAGGGATGAGCAGTTCTTC	CSARDVLSGRARDEQFF	TRBD2	NA	TRBV20-1	TRBJ2-1
TGTGCCAGCAGCCCGACTAGCGGGGACTACGAGCAGTACTTC	CASSPTSGDYEQYF	TRBD2	NA	TRBV7-2	TRBJ2-7
TGTGCCAGTAGTGCACAGGGTTACAATGAGCAGTTCTTC	CASSAQGYNEQFF	NA	many	TRBV19	TRBJ2-1
TGCGCCAGCACCATAGGGCTAGCGGGTAATGATGAGCAGTTCTTC	CASTIGLAGNDEQFF	TRBD2	many	TRBV5-1	TRBJ2-1
TGTGCCAGCACGGGACAGGTCAGCTCCTACAATGAGCAGTACTTC	CASTGQVSSYNEQYF	TRBD1	NA	TRBV3-1	TRBJ2-7
TGTGCCGGCCGGGACAACTCCTACGAGCAGTACTTC	CAGRDNSYEQYF	NA	NA	TRBV2	TRBJ2-7
TGTGCCAGCAAGCCGACAGTCTCCTACGAGCAGTACTTC	CASKPTVSYEQYF	NA	NA	TRBV6-2/TRBV6-3	TRBJ2-7
TGTGCCAGCAGTCTCCGGGCCAGCACTGAAGCTTTCTTT	CASSLRASTEAFF	NA	NA	TRBV6-6	TRBJ1-1
TGTGCCAGCTCACCACAAGGACTGATTTTGGAGACCCAGTACTTC	CASSPQGLILETQYF	NA	NA	TRBV18	TRBJ2-5
TGTGCCATCAGTGAGTCCGGGGGAGGGAGAGCAGATACGCAGTATTTT	CAISESGGGRADTQYF	TRBD2	NA	TRBV10-3	TRBJ2-3
TGTGCCAGCAGTTTTTATTTTGCGCCTCTCAACACCGGGGAGCTGTTTTTT	CASSFYFAPLNTGELFF	NA	NA	TRBV28	TRBJ2-2
TGTGCCAGCTCACCGGACAGGGAGCGCAATGAGCAGTTCTTC	CASSPDRERNEQFF	TRBD1	NA	TRBV18	TRBJ2-1
TGTGCCAGGGAGCCAGCAGACCTCACAGATACGCAGTATTTT	CAREPADLTDTQYF	NA	NA	TRBV2	TRBJ2-3
TGTGCCAGCACAGCTCGGAGGTGGAACTATGGCTACACCTTC	CASTARRWNYGYTF	NA	few	TRBV12-3/TRBV12-4	TRBJ1-2
TGCAGCGTTGAGACGAGGGGAGAGACCCAGTACTTC	CSVETRGETQYF	NA	few	TRBV29-1	TRBJ2-5
TGTGCCAGCAGTTCTGGCTCTTCCCTCCGGCACGAGCAGTACTTC	CASSSGSSLRHEQYF	NA	NA	TRBV27	TRBJ2-7
TGCGCCAGCAGAGGTGAATGGAATGAGCAGTTCTTC	CASRGEWNEQFF	NA	few	TRBV5-1	TRBJ2-1
TGTGCCAGCAGTTACGGGACAGCCTCCTCTGGGGCCAACGTCCTGACTTTC	CASSYGTASSGANVLTF	TRBD1	few	TRBV6-2/TRBV6-3	TRBJ2-6
TGTGCCAGCAGTTTCAGGGGGGAGTACGGGGAGCTGTTTTTT	CASSFRGEYGELFF	NA	few	TRBV12-3/TRBV12-4	TRBJ2-2
TGTGCCAGCACCCCTAGGCGGGGGAACACAGATACGCAGTATTTT	CASTPRRGNTDTQYF	TRBD2	NA	TRBV27	TRBJ2-3